This T cell receptor (beta chain) originates from a study of post-analysis software for immune sequencing data. The wider study: Recorded disease courses covered relapsing-remitting, secondary progressive and progressive-relapsing multiple sclerosis. Some patients had no subtype annotation. Study-wide results and caveats: Same-batch preparations were strongly co-clustered by F measure. Among four to six TRBV segments more frequent in patients than controls were TRBV5-6, TRBV5-1 and TRBV20-1. Normalized Chao1 diversity in multiple sclerosis patients fell significantly below that of controls.

Germline lookup yields CDR1 SGHAT and CDR2 FQNNGV. The V and J ends lost 7 bases and 4 bases respectively, with 19 bases between them. The CDR3 totals 15 residues. Tagging with unique molecular identifiers was a feature of the TCR beta cDNA libraries. Out of 1 to 10 million T cells, some 500,000 cDNA molecules were generated. TCRdb reprocessed the PCR reads with MiXCR, giving one entry per CDR3 protein. This table has hundreds of thousands of distinct CDR3 sequences, around 47% appearing once. This clonotype showed up just once. Its antigen is not known. What was sequenced was blood. The chain links TRBV11-2 to TRBJ1-1, with D perhaps TRBD1 (5 bases). The source is a girl aged 5-17 years with multiple sclerosis. The CDR3 sequence: CASIQAGLGGTEAFF. CDR3 bases: TGTGCCAGCATCCAGGCAGGGCTTGGGGGCACTGAAGCTTTCTTT.